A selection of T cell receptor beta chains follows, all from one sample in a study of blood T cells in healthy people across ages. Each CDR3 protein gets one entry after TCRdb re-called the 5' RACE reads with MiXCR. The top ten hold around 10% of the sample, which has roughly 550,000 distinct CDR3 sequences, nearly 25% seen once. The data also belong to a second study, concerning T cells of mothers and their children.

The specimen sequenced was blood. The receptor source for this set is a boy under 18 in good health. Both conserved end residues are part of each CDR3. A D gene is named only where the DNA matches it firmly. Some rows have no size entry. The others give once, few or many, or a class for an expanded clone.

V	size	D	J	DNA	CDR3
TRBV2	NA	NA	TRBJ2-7	TGTGCCAGCAGGGACACCTACTACGAGCAGTACTTC	CASRDTYYEQYF
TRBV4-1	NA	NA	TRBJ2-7	TGCGCCAGCAGCCACCCTGGACAGCCCTACGAGCAGTACTTC	CASSHPGQPYEQYF
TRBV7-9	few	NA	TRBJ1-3	TGTGCCAGCAGCCCCGCGGGAAACACCGTATATTTT	CASSPAGNTVYF
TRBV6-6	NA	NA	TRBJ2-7	TGTGCCAGCAGTTACGCGACGGAAGAGCAGTACTTC	CASSYATEEQYF
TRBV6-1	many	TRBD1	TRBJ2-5	TGTGCCAGCACGTGGACAGGGCCCCAAGAGACCCAGTACTTC	CASTWTGPQETQYF
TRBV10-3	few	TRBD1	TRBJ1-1	TGTGCCATCAGTGGTGGACAGGAGGGGAACACTGAAGCTTTCTTT	CAISGGQEGNTEAFF
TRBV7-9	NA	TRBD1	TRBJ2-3	TGTGCCAGCAGCTTAGGGACAGGTGGGCCCACAGATACGCAGTATTTT	CASSLGTGGPTDTQYF
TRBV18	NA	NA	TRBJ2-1	TGTGCCAGCTCACCACTTGTCAGATCCAATGAGCAGTTCTTC	CASSPLVRSNEQFF
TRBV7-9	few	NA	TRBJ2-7	TGTGCCAGCAGCTCCCCGCTCACAGCTACCCAGCCAAAGGACTACGAGCAGTACTTC	CASSSPLTATQPKDYEQYF
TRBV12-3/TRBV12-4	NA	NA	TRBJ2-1	TGTGCCAGCAGTTCGCTATTCCGGGACGAGCAGTTCTTC	CASSSLFRDEQFF
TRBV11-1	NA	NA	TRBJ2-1	TGTGCCAGCAACTGGCTACTAGTTAGCTCCTACAATGAGCAGTTCTTC	CASNWLLVSSYNEQFF
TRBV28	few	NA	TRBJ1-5	TGTGCCAGCAGTTTGTCGGATCTAAATAGCAATCAGCCCCAGCATTTT	CASSLSDLNSNQPQHF
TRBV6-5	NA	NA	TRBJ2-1	TGTGCCAGCAGTCCTACCGGGACTGTCTACAATGAGCAGTTCTTC	CASSPTGTVYNEQFF
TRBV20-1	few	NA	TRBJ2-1	TGCAGTGCTAGCCATACAGGGGGGGACAATGAGCAGTTCTTC	CSASHTGGDNEQFF
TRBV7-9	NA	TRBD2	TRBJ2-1	TGTGCCAGCAGCCCCGAGCTAGCGGGAGGGGAGCAGTTCTTC	CASSPELAGGEQFF
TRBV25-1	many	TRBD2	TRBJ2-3	TGTGCCAGCAGTGCGCTAGCGGGGGGGCCAGATACGCAGTATTTT	CASSALAGGPDTQYF
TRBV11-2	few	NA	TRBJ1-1	TGTGCCAGCAGCCTAAACGGGGAAGGTTGGACTGAAGCTTTCTTT	CASSLNGEGWTEAFF
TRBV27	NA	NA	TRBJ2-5	TGTGCCAGCAGTTTTAGAGGAGTTGGAGAGACCCAGTACTTC	CASSFRGVGETQYF
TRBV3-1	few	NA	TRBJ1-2	TGTGCCAGCAGCCCCCAAAACCCAGGACAGCCTTGGAGCTACACCTTC	CASSPQNPGQPWSYTF
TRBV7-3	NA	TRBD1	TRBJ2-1	TGTGCCAGCAGCGTTGGACAGGGGCAGTACAATGAGCAGTTCTTC	CASSVGQGQYNEQFF
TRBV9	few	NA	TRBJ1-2	TGTGCCAGCACTATGGGTGGAAACTATGGCTACACCTTC	CASTMGGNYGYTF
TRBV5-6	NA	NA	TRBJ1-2	TGTGCCAGCAGCTCCGGGGTTCACTATGGCTACACCTTC	CASSSGVHYGYTF
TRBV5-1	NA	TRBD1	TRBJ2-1	TGCGCCAGCAGCCACCGGGACAGGGGCAGAGATGAGCAGTTCTTC	CASSHRDRGRDEQFF
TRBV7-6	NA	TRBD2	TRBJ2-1	TGTGCCAGCAGCTCCCCCCCCGAGATAGCGGGCTACAATGAGCAGTTCTTC	CASSSPPEIAGYNEQFF
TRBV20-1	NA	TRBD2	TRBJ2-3	TGCAGTGCCAGTCGAGCGGGGGGACGCACAGATACGCAGTATTTT	CSASRAGGRTDTQYF
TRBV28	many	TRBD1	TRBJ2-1	TGTGCCAGCAGCCTACAGGGGTTACCTTACAATGAGCAGTTCTTC	CASSLQGLPYNEQFF
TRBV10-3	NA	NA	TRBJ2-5	TGTGCCATCAGTGACCCCGCGATGGGGGTTCTGGAGACCCAGTACTTC	CAISDPAMGVLETQYF
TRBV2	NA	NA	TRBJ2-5	TGTGCCAGCGGAGTCCCACCCTGGGAGACCCAGTACTTC	CASGVPPWETQYF
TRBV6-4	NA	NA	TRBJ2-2	TGTGCCAGCAGTGCATCCCGAGGGGCCGGGGGGCTGTTTTTT	CASSASRGAGGLFF
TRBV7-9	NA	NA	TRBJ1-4	TGTGCCAGCAGCTTCGCTCCGGGATCTAATGAAAAACTGTTTTTT	CASSFAPGSNEKLFF
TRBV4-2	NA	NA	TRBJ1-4	TGTGCCAGCAGCCGTTTACGGGGGACCGAGGAAAAACTGTTTTTT	CASSRLRGTEEKLFF
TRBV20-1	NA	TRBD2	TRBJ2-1	TGCAGTGCTCGGCAAGGCGGGGGTTACAATGAGCAGTTCTTC	CSARQGGGYNEQFF
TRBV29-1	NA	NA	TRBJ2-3	TGCAGCGTTGAAACAGCGGACACAGATACGCAGTATTTT	CSVETADTDTQYF
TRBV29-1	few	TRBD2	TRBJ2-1	TGCAGCGTTGAAGGTGTTAGCGGGATAAATTATGAGCAGTTCTTC	CSVEGVSGINYEQFF
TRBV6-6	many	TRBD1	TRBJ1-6	TGTGCCAGCAGTTTAGGTCAGGGGGCAAGTTCACCCCTCCACTTT	CASSLGQGASSPLHF
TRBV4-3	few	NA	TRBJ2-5	TGCGCCAGCAGCCAAGATTGGCACCAAGAGACCCAGTACTTC	CASSQDWHQETQYF
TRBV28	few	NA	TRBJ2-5	TGTGCCAGCCGTTTGATGGAGACCCAGTACTTC	CASRLMETQYF
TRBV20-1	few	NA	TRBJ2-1	TGCAGTGCTAGAGATCTAAGCAGAGAGGATAGCTCCTACAATGAGCAGTTCTTC	CSARDLSREDSSYNEQFF
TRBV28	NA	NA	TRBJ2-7	TGTGCCAGCAGTTTTTCGGATCGGGACTTCGAGCAGTACTTC	CASSFSDRDFEQYF
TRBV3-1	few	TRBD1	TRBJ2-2	TGTGCCAGCAGCCAAGATTTGGGACAGGGTCTTAGTGGCACCGGGGAGCTGTTTTTT	CASSQDLGQGLSGTGELFF
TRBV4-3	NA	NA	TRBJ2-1	TGCGCCAGCAGCCAAGATGCATTCACGCGAGGGAATGAGCAGTTCTTC	CASSQDAFTRGNEQFF
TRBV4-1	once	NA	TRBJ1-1	TGCGCCAGCAGCCAACCGGGAGGCGCCGCTGAAGCTTTCTTT	CASSQPGGAAEAFF
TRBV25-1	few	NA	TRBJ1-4	TGTGCCAGCAGTTATCATTCAGACCATGAAAAACTGTTTTTT	CASSYHSDHEKLFF
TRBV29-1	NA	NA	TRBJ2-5	TGCAGCGTTGAAGAGAGGGATCCCGTGGAGACCCAGTACTTC	CSVEERDPVETQYF
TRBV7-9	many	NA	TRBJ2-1	TGTGCCAGCAGCTTAGTCGGGGCACCGCGGGATGAGCAGTTCTTC	CASSLVGAPRDEQFF
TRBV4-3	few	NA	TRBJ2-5	TGCGCCAGCAGCCAAGTTTCATTATTAGGGTCCACCCTACAAGAGACCCAGTACTTC	CASSQVSLLGSTLQETQYF
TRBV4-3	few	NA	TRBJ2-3	TGCGCCAGCAGCCAAGACCTTGGGACCACGGATACGCAGTATTTT	CASSQDLGTTDTQYF
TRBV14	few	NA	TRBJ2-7	TGTGCCAGCAGGCAGAGTGATCAGGGGCGAAAAGTGGAGCAGTACTTC	CASRQSDQGRKVEQYF
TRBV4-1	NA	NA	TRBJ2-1	TGCGCCAGCAGCCAGGCTAGGGGGGGGTTACTCTACAATGAGCAGTTCTTC	CASSQARGGLLYNEQFF
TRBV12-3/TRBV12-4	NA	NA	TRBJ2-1	TGTGCCAGCAGTTTAGGCTACCAGCAGTTCTTC	CASSLGYQQFF
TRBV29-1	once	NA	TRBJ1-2	TGCAGCGTTGGAGAAATAGAGAGCTATGGCTACACCTTC	CSVGEIESYGYTF